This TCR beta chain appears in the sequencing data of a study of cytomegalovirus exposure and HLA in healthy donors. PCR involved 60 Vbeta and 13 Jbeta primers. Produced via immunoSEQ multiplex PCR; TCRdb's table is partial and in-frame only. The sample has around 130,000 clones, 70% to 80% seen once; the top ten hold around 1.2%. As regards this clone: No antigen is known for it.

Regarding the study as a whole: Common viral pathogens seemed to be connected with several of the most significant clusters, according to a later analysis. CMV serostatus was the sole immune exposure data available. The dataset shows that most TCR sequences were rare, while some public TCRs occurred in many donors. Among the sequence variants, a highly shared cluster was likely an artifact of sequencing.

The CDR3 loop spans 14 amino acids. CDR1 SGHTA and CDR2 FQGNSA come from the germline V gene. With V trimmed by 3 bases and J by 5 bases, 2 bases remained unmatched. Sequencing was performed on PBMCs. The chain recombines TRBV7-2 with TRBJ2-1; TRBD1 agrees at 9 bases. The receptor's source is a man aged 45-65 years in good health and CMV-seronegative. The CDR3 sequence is CASSFDRGNNEQFF. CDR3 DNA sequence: TGTGCCAGCAGCTTCGACAGGGGGAACAATGAGCAGTTCTTC.